The source of this T cell receptor (beta chain) is a study of cytomegalovirus exposure and HLA in healthy donors. Whole-study results and caveats: A later analysis reportedly found fewer N-insertions in an Asian-associated ancestry cluster than the roughly 670-donor mean.

CDR1 and CDR2 from the germline V gene are SGHRS and YFSETQ. The junction had 7 bases not matched to a gene; V was cut back by 4 bases and J by 7 bases. This CDR3 has 13 amino acids. This clone has more than one count but fewer than ten. Its antigen is unidentified. The PCR employed 60 Vbeta primers together with 13 Jbeta primers. The authors' processing: A later analysis tallied approximately 87 million unique TCR beta chains, about 9.9 million of them shared. The protocol was immunoSEQ multiplex PCR, while the TCRdb copy is restricted to in-frame clones and leaves out a portion. That table supplies the V and J calls and clone size; D and trimming were determined from the DNA. Here the sample spans 140,000 to 150,000 clones, approximately 70% being singletons.

The TCR was taken from a woman aged 55 to 70 in good health and CMV-seropositive. This sequence joins TRBV5-1 and TRBJ1-2, with 7 positions matching TRBD1. Specimen: PBMCs. CDR3 region: CASSPMTGLGYTF. For the CDR3, the DNA is TGCGCCAGCAGCCCCATGACAGGGCTTGGCTACACCTTC.